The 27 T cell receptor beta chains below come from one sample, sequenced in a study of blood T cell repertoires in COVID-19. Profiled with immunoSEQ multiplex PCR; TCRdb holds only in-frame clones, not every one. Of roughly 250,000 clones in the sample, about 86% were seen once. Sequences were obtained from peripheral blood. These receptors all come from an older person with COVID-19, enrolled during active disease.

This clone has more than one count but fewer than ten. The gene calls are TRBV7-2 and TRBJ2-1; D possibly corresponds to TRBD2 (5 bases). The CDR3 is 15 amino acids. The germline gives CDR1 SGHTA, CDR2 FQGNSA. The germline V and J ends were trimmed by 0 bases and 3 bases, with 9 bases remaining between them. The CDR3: CASSLALSGYNEQFF. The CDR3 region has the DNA TGTGCCAGCAGCTTAGCGCTGAGCGGCTACAATGAGCAGTTCTTC.

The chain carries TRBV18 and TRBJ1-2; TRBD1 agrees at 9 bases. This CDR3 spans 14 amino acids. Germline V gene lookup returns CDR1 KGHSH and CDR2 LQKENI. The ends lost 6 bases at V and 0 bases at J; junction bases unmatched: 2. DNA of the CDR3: TGTGCCAGCTCCGACAGGGGGACTAACTATGGCTACACCTTC. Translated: CASSDRGTNYGYTF.

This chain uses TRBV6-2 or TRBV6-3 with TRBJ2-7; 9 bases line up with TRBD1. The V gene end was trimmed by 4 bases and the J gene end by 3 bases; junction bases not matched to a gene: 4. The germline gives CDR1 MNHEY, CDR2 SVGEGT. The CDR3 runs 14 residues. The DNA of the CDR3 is TGTGCCAGCAGTTTTGGACAGGGGCTCTACGAGCAGTACTTC. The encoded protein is CASSFGQGLYEQYF.

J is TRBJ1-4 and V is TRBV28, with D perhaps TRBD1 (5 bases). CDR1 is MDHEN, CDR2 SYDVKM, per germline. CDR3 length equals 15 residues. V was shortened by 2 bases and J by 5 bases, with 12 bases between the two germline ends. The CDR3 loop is CASSLSWAGNEKLFF. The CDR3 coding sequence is TGTGCCAGCAGTTTAAGTTGGGCAGGGAATGAAAAACTGTTTTTT. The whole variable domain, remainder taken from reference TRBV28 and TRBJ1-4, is DVKVTQSSRYLVKRTGEKVFLECVQDMDHENMFWYRQDPGLGLRLIYFSYDVKMKEKGDIPEGYSVSREKKERFSLILESASTNQTSMYLCASSLSWAGNEKLFFGSGTQLSVL.

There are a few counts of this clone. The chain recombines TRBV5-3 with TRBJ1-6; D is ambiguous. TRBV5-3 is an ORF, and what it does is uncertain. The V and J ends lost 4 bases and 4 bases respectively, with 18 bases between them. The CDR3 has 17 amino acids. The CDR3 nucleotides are TGTGCCAGAAGCCCCGGGGTGGGAAACGAATATAATTCACCCCTCCACTTT. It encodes CARSPGVGNEYNSPLHF.

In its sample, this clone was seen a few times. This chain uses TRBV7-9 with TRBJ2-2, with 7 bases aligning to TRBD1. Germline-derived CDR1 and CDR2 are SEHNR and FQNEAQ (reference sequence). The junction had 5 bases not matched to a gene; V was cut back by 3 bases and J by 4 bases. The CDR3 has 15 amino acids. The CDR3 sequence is CASSLRQGVTGELFF. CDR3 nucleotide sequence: TGTGCCAGCAGCTTGCGACAGGGAGTCACCGGGGAGCTGTTTTTT.

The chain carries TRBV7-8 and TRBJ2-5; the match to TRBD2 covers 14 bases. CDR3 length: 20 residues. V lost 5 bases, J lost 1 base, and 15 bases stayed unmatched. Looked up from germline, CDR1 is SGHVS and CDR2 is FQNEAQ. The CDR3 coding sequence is TGTGCCAGCAGCCAGCGACGGACTAGCGGGGGGAGACTACCCCAAGAGACCCAGTACTTC. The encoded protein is CASSQRRTSGGRLPQETQYF.

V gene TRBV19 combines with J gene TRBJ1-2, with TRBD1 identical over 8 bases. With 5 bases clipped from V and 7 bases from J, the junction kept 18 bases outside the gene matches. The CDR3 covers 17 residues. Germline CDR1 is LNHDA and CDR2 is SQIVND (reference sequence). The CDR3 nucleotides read TGTGCCAGTAGTCTACGGCAGTCAGGGGGCGCAAAGAGTGGCTACACCTTC. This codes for CASSLRQSGGAKSGYTF.

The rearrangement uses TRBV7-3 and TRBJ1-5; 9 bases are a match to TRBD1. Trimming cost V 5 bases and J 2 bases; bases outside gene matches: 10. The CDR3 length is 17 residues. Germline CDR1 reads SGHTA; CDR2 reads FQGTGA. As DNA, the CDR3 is TGTGCCAGCAGCCGAGAGGGACAGGGAATTCGCAATCAGCCCCAGCATTTT. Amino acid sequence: CASSREGQGIRNQPQHF.

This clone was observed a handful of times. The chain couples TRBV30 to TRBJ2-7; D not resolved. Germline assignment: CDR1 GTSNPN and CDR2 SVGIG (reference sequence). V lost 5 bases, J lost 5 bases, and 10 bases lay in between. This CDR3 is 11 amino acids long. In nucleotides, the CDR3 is TGTGCCTGGCGTCAGGTCCACGAGCAGTACTTC. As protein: CAWRQVHEQYF.

For the CDR3, the DNA is TGTGCCAGTACCCAGACCCGGGACAGGGGCTTTGAAGCTTTCTTT. Its translation: CASTQTRDRGFEAFF. This chain joins TRBV19 and TRBJ1-1; 10 nucleotides align to TRBD1. The CDR3 spans 15 residues. CDR1 and CDR2 from the germline V gene are LNHDA and SQIVND (reference sequence). The junction had 12 bases not matched to a gene; V was cut back by 7 bases and J by 7 bases.

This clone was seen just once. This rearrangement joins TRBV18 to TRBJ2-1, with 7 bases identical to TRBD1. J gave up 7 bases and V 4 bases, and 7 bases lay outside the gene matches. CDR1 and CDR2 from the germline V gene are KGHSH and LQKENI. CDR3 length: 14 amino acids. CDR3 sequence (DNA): TGTGCCAGCTCACTCATTACAGGGGAAAATGAGCAGTTCTTC. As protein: CASSLITGENEQFF.

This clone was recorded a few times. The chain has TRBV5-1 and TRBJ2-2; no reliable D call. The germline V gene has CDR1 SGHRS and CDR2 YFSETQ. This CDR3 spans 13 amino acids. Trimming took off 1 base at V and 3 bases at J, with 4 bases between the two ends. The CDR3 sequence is CASSLRDTGELFF. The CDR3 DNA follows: TGCGCCAGCAGCTTGCGTGACACCGGGGAGCTGTTTTTT.

The CDR3 nucleotides read TGTGCCAGCAGCGGATCATCACCGGGACAGGGGGGGCAAGAGACCCAGTACTTC. Protein sequence: CASSGSSPGQGGQETQYF. The chain recombines TRBV9 with TRBJ2-5; TRBD1 agrees at 11 bases. The CDR3 is 18 amino acids. The J segment lost 2 bases and the V segment lost 3 bases, leaving 12 bases of the junction unmatched. Germline values: CDR1 SGDLS, CDR2 YYNGEE.

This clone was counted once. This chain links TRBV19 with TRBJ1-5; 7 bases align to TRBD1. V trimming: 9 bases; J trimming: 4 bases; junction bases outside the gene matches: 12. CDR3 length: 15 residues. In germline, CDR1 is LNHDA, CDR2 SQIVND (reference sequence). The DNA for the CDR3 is TGTGCCAGCGGGGGGGACAGTAGTTTTAATCAGCCCCAGCATTTT. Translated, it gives CASGGDSSFNQPQHF. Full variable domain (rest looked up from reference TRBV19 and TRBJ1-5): DGGITQSPKYLFRKEGQNVTLSCEQNLNHDAMYWYRQDPGQGLRLIYYSQIVNDFQKGDIAEGYSVSREKKESFPLTVTSAQKNPTAFYLCASGGDSSFNQPQHFGDGTRLSIL.

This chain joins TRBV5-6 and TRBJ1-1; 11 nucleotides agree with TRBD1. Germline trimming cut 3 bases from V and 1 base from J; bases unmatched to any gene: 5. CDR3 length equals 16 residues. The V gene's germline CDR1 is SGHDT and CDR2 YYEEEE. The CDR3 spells CASSWTGGQTNTEAFF. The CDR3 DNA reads TGTGCCAGCAGCTGGACAGGGGGCCAGACGAACACTGAAGCTTTCTTT.

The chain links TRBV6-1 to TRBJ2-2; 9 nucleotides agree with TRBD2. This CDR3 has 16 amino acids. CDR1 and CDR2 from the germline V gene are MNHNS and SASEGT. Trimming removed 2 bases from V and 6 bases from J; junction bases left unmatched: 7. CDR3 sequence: CASSEPAGGRSGELFF. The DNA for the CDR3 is TGTGCCAGCAGTGAACCCGCGGGAGGGCGGTCCGGGGAGCTGTTTTTT.

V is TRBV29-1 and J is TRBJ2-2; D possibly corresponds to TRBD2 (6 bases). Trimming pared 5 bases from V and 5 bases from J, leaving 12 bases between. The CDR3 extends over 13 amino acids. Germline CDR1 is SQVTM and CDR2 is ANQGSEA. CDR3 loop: CSVLAGRTGELFF. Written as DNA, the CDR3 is TGCAGCGTTCTGGCGGGACGGACCGGGGAGCTGTTTTTT.

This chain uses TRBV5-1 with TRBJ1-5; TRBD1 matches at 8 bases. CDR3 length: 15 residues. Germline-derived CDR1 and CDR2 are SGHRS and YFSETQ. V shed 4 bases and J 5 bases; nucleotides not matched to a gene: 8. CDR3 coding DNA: TGCGCCAGCAGCCCAACGACAGGGGTGGATCAGCCCCAGCATTTT. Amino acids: CASSPTTGVDQPQHF.

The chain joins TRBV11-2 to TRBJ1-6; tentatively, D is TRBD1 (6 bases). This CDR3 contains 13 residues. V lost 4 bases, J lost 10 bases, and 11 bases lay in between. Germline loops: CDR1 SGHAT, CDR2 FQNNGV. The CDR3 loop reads CASSSTGLSPLHF. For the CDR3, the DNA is TGTGCCAGCAGCTCCACAGGGTTGTCACCCCTCCACTTT.

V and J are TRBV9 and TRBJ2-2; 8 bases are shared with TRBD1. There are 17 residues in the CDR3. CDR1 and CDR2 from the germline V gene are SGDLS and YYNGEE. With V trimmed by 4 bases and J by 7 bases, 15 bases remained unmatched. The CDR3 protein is CASSPIGQGELYGELFF. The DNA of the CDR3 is TGTGCCAGCAGCCCCATCGGACAGGGCGAATTGTACGGGGAGCTGTTTTTT.

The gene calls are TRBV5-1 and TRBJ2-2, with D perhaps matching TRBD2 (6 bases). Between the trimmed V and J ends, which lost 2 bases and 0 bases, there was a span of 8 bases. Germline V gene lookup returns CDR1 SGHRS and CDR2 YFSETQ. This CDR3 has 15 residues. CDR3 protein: CASSLPGANTGELFF. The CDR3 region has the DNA TGCGCCAGCAGCTTACCGGGGGCGAACACCGGGGAGCTGTTTTTT.

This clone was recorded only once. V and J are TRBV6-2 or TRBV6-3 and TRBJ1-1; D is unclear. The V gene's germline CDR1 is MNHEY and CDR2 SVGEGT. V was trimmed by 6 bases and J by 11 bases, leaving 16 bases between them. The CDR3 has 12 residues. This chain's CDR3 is CASSPPGPGAFF. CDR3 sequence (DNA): TGTGCCAGCAGCCCCCCGGGTCCTGGGGCTTTCTTT.

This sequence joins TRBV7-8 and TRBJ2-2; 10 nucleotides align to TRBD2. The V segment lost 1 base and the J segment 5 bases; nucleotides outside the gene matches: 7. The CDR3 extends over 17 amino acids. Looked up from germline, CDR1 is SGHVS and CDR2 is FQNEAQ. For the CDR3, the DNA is TGTGCCAGCAGCTTAGTCCCTAGCGGGAGCGGAACCGGGGAGCTGTTTTTT. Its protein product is CASSLVPSGSGTGELFF.

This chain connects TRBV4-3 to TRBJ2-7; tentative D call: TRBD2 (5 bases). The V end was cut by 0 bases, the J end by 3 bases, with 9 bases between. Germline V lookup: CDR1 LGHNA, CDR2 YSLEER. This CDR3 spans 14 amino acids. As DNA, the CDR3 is TGCGCCAGCAGCCAAGACCTTGGGAGCTACGAGCAGTACTTC. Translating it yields CASSQDLGSYEQYF.

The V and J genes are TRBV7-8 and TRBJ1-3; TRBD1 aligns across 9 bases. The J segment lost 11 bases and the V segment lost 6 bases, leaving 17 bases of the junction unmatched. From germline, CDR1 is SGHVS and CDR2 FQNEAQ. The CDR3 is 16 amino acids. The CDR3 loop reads CASSPRQGVGGNAIYF. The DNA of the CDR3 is TGTGCCAGCAGTCCGAGACAGGGGGTGGGTGGGAACGCCATATATTTT.

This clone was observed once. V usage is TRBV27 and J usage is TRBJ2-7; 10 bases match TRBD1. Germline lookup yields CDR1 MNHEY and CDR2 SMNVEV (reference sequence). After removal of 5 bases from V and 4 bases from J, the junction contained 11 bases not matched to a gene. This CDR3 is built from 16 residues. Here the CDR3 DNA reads TGTGCCAGCAGTATCCTAGGGACAGGGGCCGGATACGAGCAGTACTTC. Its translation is CASSILGTGAGYEQYF.